This T cell receptor (beta chain) was identified in a study of PD-L1 blockade in urothelial cancer. Time point noted: peripheral blood 6 weeks after treatment start. Germline CDR1 MNHEY, CDR2 SMNVEV (reference sequence). CDR3 length: 15 amino acids. The junction had 8 bases not matched to a gene; V was cut back by 6 bases and J by 0 bases. Sequencing used immunoSEQ multiplex PCR; TCRdb keeps in-frame clones, though not all of them. The sample includes tens of thousands of clones, approximately 89% of them seen just once. The sample here was PBMCs, taken around atezolizumab (anti-PD-L1) treatment. This TCR came from a woman in her sixties with urothelial cancer. The chain recombines TRBV27 with TRBJ2-7, with 7 bases identical to TRBD2. CDR3 sequence (DNA): TGTGCCAGCAGCGAAACCCGGGACTACTCCTACGAGCAGTACTTC. Its translation is CASSETRDYSYEQYF.